This T cell receptor beta chain was obtained from a study of monozygotic twins with inflammatory bowel disease. General study findings and limits: The analysis failed to separate different T cell subtypes. Varying immunosuppressive regimens may have increased patient repertoire variability. Twins with IBD were found to have lower TCRbeta diversity (inverse Simpson) than healthy co-twins. Repertoire similarity matched across concordant and discordant twins, perhaps owing to limited power.

The length of the CDR3 is 14 residues. TCRdb reanalyzed the 5' RACE reads, giving one entry per CDR3 protein sequence and no DNA. This repertoire comprises over 90,000 distinct CDR3 sequences; its ten largest clones make up 1.9%. Worth noting for this clonotype: Its cognate antigen is unknown.

The sequenced material came from blood. The chain recombines TRBV21-1 with TRBJ1-5; TCRdb designates TRBD1, a call that cannot be tested without DNA. TRBV21-1 is a recognized pseudogene. This TCR came from a human donor with ulcerative colitis or Crohn's disease, or a healthy co-twin of an affected twin (not recorded which). The CDR3 sequence is CASHQSGRNQPQHF.